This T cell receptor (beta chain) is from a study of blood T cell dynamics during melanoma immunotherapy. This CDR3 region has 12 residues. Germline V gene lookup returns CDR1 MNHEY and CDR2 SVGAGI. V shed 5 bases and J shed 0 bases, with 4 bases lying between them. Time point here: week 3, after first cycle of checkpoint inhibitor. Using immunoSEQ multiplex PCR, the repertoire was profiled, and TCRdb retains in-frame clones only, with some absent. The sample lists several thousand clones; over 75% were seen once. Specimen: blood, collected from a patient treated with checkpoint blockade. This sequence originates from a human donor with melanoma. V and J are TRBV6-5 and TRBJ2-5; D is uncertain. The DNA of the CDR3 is TGTGCCAGCAGTCAAGACCAAGAGACCCAGTACTTC. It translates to CASSQDQETQYF.